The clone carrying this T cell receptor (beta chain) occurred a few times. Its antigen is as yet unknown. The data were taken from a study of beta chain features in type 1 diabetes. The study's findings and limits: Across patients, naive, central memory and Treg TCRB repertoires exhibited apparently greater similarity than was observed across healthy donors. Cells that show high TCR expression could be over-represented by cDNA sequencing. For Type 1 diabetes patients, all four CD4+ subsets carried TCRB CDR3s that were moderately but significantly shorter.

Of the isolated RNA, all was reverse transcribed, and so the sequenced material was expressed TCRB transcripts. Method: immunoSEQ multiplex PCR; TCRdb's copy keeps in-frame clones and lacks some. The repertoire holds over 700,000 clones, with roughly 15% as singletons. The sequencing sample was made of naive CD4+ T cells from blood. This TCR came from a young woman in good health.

CDR3 DNA: TGCGCCAGCAGCGGCGGACACCTGAATCAAGAGACCCAGTACTTC. It codes for CASSGGHLNQETQYF. The chain recombines TRBV5-1 with TRBJ2-5; tentative D call: TRBD1 (5 bases). Trimming shortened V by 4 bases and J by 2 bases, and 15 bases separated the two germline ends. The CDR3 is made up of 15 amino acids. Germline loops: CDR1 SGHRS, CDR2 YFSETQ.